A single sample gave rise to the 2 T cell receptor beta chains below, sequenced in a study of shared clonotypes between healthy human individuals. The assay was immunoSEQ multiplex PCR, and TCRdb's table has in-frame clones only and misses some. The table includes about 1 million clones, about 80% detected once. The sample taken for sequencing was memory CD4+ T cells sorted from blood. Subset noted: CD45RA-negative fraction. All receptors derive from a man in his late teens or twenties in good health.

V is TRBV7-8 and J is TRBJ2-7; 11 nucleotides agree with TRBD2. The CDR3 spans 14 residues. V dropped 7 bases and J dropped 2; count of bases not matched to a gene: 4. Germline V gene data show CDR1 as SGHVS and CDR2 as FQNEAQ. The CDR3 sequence: CASTFSGRAYEQYF. The DNA of the CDR3 is TGTGCCAGCACCTTTAGCGGGAGGGCCTACGAGCAGTACTTC. The full variable domain, rest sourced from reference TRBV7-8 and TRBJ2-7, is GAGVSQSPRYKVAKRGQDVALRCDPISGHVSLFWYQQALGQGPEFLTYFQNEAQLDKSGLPSDRFFAERPEGSVSTLKIQRTQQEDSAVYLCASTFSGRAYEQYFGPGTRLTVT.

The genes are TRBV4-1 and TRBJ1-5, with D hard to call. The CDR3 contains 17 residues. Looked up from germline, CDR1 is MGHRA and CDR2 is YSYEKL. V lost 0 bases and J lost 2, with 14 bases in between. The CDR3 here is CASSQDVTATRNQPQHF. The CDR3 DNA reads as TGCGCCAGCAGCCAAGACGTAACCGCGACCCGCAATCAGCCCCAGCATTTT.